This section outlines one TCR beta chain sequence together with its context. Antigen specificity is unknown. J was trimmed by 4 bases and V by 3 bases; bases with no gene match: 6. Germline V gives CDR1 SGHTA, CDR2 FQGNSA. The CDR3 consists of 15 residues. In making TCR cDNA, 5'RACE template switching added a universal primer site and UMIs to it. Via MiXCR, TCRdb re-called the 5' RACE reads, giving one row per CDR3 protein. The sample includes some 300,000 distinct CDR3 sequences, about 10% of them seen just once. The record originates from a study of T cells after yellow fever vaccination. Whole-study findings and limits: The secondary response was weaker but peaked faster, day 5 versus 15. Boosting was followed by the reappearance of most primary-vaccination clones (roughly 96% CD4, about 89% CD8). Relatively few clonotypes were ones that appeared in both CD4 and CD8 compartments.

The genes are TRBV7-2 and TRBJ2-3; 8 nucleotides line up with TRBD2. The source was CD4+ T cells sorted from PBMCs, collected 5 days after the yellow fever booster vaccination. This sequence originates from a young man who received the YFV17D yellow fever vaccine. The chain's CDR3 is CASSFESGGADTQYF. CDR3 DNA sequence: TGTGCCAGCAGCTTTGAAAGCGGGGGCGCAGATACGCAGTATTTT.